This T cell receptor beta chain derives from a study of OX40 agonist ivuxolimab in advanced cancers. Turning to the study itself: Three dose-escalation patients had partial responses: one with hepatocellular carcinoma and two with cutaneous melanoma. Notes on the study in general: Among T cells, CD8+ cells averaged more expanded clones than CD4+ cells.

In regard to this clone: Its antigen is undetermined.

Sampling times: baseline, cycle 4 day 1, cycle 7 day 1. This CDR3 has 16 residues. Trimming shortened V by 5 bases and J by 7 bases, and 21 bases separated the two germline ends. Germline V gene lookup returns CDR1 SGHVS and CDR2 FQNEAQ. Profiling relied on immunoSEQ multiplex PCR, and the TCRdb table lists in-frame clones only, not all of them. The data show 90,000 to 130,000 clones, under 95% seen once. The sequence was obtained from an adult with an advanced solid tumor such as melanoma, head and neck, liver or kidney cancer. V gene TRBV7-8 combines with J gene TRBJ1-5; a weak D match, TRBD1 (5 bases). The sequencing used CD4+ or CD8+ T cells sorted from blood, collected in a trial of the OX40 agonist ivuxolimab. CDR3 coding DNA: TGTGCCAGCAGCACCAGAGAGATAGGGAGGGACCAGCCCCAGCATTTT. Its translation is CASSTREIGRDQPQHF.